This T cell receptor beta chain is from a study of T cell responses to AZD1222 COVID-19 vaccine. Study background: The study pooled second doses at about 4 or about 12 weeks. Study findings and constraints: Nearly half of spike-specific TCRs reportedly go after variant regions that carry no mutations. Baseline antibody screening turned up just a handful of seropositive AZD1222 recipients. Vaccine-associated CD4 TCRs spanned spike, dominant at 160-218 and 743-854.

The CDR3 loop spans 16 amino acids. Germline CDR1 and CDR2: SGHTA and FQGTGA. Libraries were prepared by immunoSEQ multiplex PCR; TCRdb keeps only in-frame clonotypes and omits some of them. The sample records 150,000 to 180,000 clones, 90% being singletons. Comments on this clone: As yet, its antigen is unknown. The germline gene is not matched at one end of the junction; a read error may be the cause.

This clonotype originated in an adult in good health. V is TRBV7-3 and J is TRBJ2-3, with D possibly being TRBD1 or TRBD2 (5 bases each). Source: peripheral blood, taken on day 0 of AZD1222 vaccination. For the CDR3, the DNA is TGTGCCAGCAGCCCCCGAGGGGCGGGCGTCACAAATACGCAGTATTTT. Protein: CASSPRGAGVTNTQYF.